This paragraph reports one TCR beta chain. This entry comes from a study of blood T cell repertoires in COVID-19. Assay: immunoSEQ multiplex PCR; the TCRdb copy retains only in-frame clones and omits some. This table has about 210,000 clones, 92% appearing once. From germline, CDR1 is SGHRS and CDR2 YFSETQ. The V segment lost 0 bases and the J segment 2 bases; nucleotides outside the gene matches: 5. CDR3 length: 16 residues. The sequence was collected from a man in his thirties or forties with acute or convalescent COVID-19. Sequencing was carried out using peripheral blood. This rearrangement joins TRBV5-1 to TRBJ1-3; 7 bases are shared with TRBD1. Here the CDR3 reads CASSLAQTGTGNTIYF. DNA of the CDR3: TGCGCCAGCAGCTTGGCGCAGACAGGGACTGGAAACACCATATATTTT.